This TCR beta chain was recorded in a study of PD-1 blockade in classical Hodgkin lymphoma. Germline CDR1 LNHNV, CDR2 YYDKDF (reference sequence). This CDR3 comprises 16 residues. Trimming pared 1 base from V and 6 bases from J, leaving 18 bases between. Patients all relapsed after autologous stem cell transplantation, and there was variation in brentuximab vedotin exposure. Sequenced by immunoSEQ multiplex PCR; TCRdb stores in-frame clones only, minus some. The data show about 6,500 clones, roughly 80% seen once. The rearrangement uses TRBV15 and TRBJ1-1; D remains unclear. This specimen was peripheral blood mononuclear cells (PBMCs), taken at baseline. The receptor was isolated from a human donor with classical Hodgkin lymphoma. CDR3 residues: CATSRAETRSGPEAFF. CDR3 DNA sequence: TGTGCCACCAGCAGAGCTGAGACTCGGTCAGGTCCTGAAGCTTTCTTT.